This entry is about one TCR beta chain. This record belongs to a study of blood T cell repertoires in COVID-19. Study at large: T cells, B-cell-depleted T cells, or PBMCs supplied cDNA or gDNA.

TCRdb's table, derived via immunoSEQ multiplex PCR, lists solely in-frame clones and lacks some. The sample lists some 150,000 clones; around 89% were seen once. The sequencing sample was made of peripheral blood. The source of this sequence is a woman aged 40 to 49 with acute or convalescent COVID-19.

This chain's CDR3 is CASSLAGSAKLFF. Here the CDR3 DNA reads TGTGCCAGCAGCTTGGCAGGGTCTGCAAAACTGTTTTTT. The V and J genes are TRBV5-6 and TRBJ1-4, with D tentatively TRBD1 (5 bases). Germline-derived CDR1 and CDR2 are SGHDT and YYEEEE. The CDR3 is made up of 13 amino acids. The V end was cut by 0 bases, the J end by 10 bases, with 10 bases between.